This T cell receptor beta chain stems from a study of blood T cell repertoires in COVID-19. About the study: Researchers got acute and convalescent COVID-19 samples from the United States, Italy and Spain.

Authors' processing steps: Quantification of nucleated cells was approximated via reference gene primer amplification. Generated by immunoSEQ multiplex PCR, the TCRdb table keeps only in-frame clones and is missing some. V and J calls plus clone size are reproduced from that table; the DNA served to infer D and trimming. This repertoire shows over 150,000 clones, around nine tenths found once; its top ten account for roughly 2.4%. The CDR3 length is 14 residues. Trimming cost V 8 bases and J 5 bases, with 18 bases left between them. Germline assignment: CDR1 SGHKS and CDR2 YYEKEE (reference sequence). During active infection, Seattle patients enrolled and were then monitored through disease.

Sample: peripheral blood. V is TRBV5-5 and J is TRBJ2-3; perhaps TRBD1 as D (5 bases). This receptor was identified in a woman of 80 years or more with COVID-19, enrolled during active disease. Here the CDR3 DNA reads TGTGCCAGTGAACCAGGGTACATGGGAGATACGCAGTATTTT. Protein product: CASEPGYMGDTQYF.